This TCR beta chain originates from a study of vaccination and CD4 T cells after COVID-19. Study details: Each convalescent patient was PCR positive for SARS-CoV-2 on nasal swab; eight to ten cases were mild and one severe.

The time point is: late sampling 161 to 241 days after vaccination in three convalescent patients. This CDR3 has 16 residues. Germline V gives CDR1 SGHVS, CDR2 FNYEAQ. Trimming removed 1 base at V and 3 bases at J, with 12 bases between. TCRdb ran MiXCR on the PCR reads and lists one entry per CDR3 protein. The sample has around 37,000 distinct CDR3 sequences, 35% to 45% seen once. The chain uses TRBV7-6 and TRBJ2-2, with no clear D. The clonotype originates from a human donor who had recovered from COVID-19. The source was CD4+ T cells from blood, collected about 7 months after SARS-CoV-2 vaccination. The CDR3 protein is CASSLVSDRDTGELFF. The CDR3 bases are TGTGCCAGCAGCTTAGTTAGTGACCGAGACACCGGGGAGCTGTTTTTT.